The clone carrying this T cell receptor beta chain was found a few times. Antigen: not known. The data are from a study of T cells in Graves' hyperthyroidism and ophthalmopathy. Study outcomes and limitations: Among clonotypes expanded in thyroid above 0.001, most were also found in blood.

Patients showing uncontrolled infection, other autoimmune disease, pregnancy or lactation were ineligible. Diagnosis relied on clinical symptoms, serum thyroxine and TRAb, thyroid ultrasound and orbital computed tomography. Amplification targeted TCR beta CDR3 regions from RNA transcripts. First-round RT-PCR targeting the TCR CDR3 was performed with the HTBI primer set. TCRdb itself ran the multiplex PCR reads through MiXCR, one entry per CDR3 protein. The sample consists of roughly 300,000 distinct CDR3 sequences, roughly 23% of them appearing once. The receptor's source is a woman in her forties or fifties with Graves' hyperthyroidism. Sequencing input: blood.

The CDR3 loop is CSVGGFGAPSNTGELFF. The CDR3, as DNA: TGCAGCGTTGGGGGTTTCGGGGCCCCATCGAACACCGGGGAGCTGTTTTTT. This chain uses TRBV29-1 with TRBJ2-2; the D gene could be TRBD1 or TRBD2 (5 bases each). In germline, CDR1 is SQVTM, CDR2 ANQGSEA. V was trimmed by 4 bases and J by 0 bases, leaving 18 bases between them. The CDR3 totals 17 residues.